Here is one TCR beta chain with its context. These data are taken from a study of T cell changes during pregnancy in multiple sclerosis. Clones were sequenced by immunoSEQ multiplex PCR, and TCRdb holds only the in-frame ones, with some missing. The table includes fewer than 85,000 clones, about 95% detected once. The CDR3 consists of 16 residues. V dropped 7 bases and J dropped 6; count of bases not matched to a gene: 10. The germline V gene encodes CDR1 MGHRA and CDR2 YSYEKL. The sequenced sample was peripheral blood, obtained in the third trimester of pregnancy. The sequence was obtained from a female donor with multiple sclerosis, enrolled in a pregnancy study. The rearrangement links TRBV4-1 to TRBJ1-6, with 9 nucleotides matching TRBD1. The CDR3 loop reads CASTHLPGQGNSPLHF. The CDR3 bases are TGCGCCAGCACCCACCTGCCGGGACAGGGTAATTCACCCCTCCACTTT.